A single sample is the source of the 4 T cell receptor beta chains below, sequenced in a study of T-cell memory formation after mild COVID-19. TCRdb re-called the 5' RACE reads through MiXCR, storing one row per CDR3 protein. The data show 400,000 to 500,000 distinct CDR3 sequences, roughly 24% seen once. Sequenced material: PBMCs or a T cell subset sorted from them (not recorded which). These receptors all stem from an adult woman who had mild COVID-19 (a few samples of this study predate the infection). Cell type and time point are not known.

This clonotype was detected ten times or more. The chain employs TRBV5-1 and TRBJ2-7; D unresolved. CDR3 size: 13 residues. The germline V gene encodes CDR1 SGHRS and CDR2 YFSETQ. V lost 3 bases and J 1 base, leaving 8 bases between the germline ends. The CDR3, as DNA: TGCGCCAGCAGCTCAAGGATATCCTACGAGCAGTACTTC. Protein: CASSSRISYEQYF.

This chain uses TRBV6-2 or TRBV6-3 with TRBJ2-2; 7 bases fit TRBD1. Germline assignment: CDR1 MNHEY and CDR2 SVGEGT. This CDR3 has 15 amino acids. V gave up 2 bases and J gave up 1 base; unmatched junction bases: 1. The chain's CDR3 is CASSYGTVNTGELFF. DNA of the CDR3: TGTGCCAGCAGTTACGGGACAGTGAACACCGGGGAGCTGTTTTTT.

The sample holds a few counts of this clonotype. The rearrangement joins TRBV2 to TRBJ2-3; D gene uncertain. Per germline, CDR1 SNHLY and CDR2 FYNNEI. The CDR3 consists of 18 residues. The germline V and J ends were trimmed by 7 bases and 0 bases, with 23 bases remaining between them. CDR3 coding DNA: TGTGCCAGCATGGAAGGGCGGTCCCGGCGTTTTAGCACAGATACGCAGTATTTT. Translating it yields CASMEGRSRRFSTDTQYF.

This clonotype has a handful of counts. J is TRBJ2-6 and V is TRBV7-8, with D perhaps TRBD1 (5 bases). Germline CDR1 SGHVS, CDR2 FQNEAQ. V lost 3 bases to trimming and J lost 2 bases, with 8 bases between them. There are 15 residues in the CDR3. CDR3: CASSLGRAGANVLTF. DNA for the CDR3: TGTGCCAGCAGCTTGGGCAGGGCTGGGGCCAACGTCCTGACTTTC. The whole variable domain, remainder taken from reference TRBV7-8 and TRBJ2-6, is GAGVSQSPRYKVAKRGQDVALRCDPISGHVSLFWYQQALGQGPEFLTYFQNEAQLDKSGLPSDRFFAERPEGSVSTLKIQRTQQEDSAVYLCASSLGRAGANVLTFGAGSRLTVL.